The 8 T cell receptor beta chains below were found in one sample sequenced in a study of blood T cell repertoires in COVID-19. Clones were read by immunoSEQ multiplex PCR, and TCRdb kept only the in-frame ones, dropping some. Here the sample spans approximately 200,000 clones, 94% being singletons. Source material: peripheral blood. These receptors were collected from a man younger than 40 with COVID-19, enrolled during active disease.

V usage is TRBV7-9 and J usage is TRBJ1-2; D is possibly TRBD1 (6 bases). V lost 5 bases, J lost 13 bases, and 20 bases lay in between. This CDR3 has 13 amino acids. Germline loops: CDR1 SEHNR, CDR2 FQNEAQ (reference sequence). The CDR3 reads CASSHSGQSSFTF. The DNA of the CDR3 is TGTGCCAGCAGCCATTCAGGACAGAGCTCGTTCACCTTC.

This clone was seen just once. This chain links TRBV3-1 (or the pseudogene TRBV3-2) with TRBJ2-3; tentatively, D is TRBD2 (5 bases). The CDR3 runs to 16 residues. V shed 2 bases and J shed 6 bases, with 18 bases lying between them. CDR1 is LGHDT and CDR2 is YNNKEL in the germline V gene (reference sequence). CDR3 nucleotide sequence: TGTGCCAGCAGCCAACGAGGACTCTCGTTGGTGGATACGCAGTATTTT. Translation gives CASSQRGLSLVDTQYF.

Comments on this clone: This sample also contains other DNA sequences that code for the same CDR3. This chain connects TRBV7-3 to TRBJ2-2, with D possibly TRBD2 on 5 matching bases. Germline V gene lookup returns CDR1 SGHTA and CDR2 FQGTGA. V was cut by 5 bases and J by 2 bases, with 12 bases left in between. This CDR3 contains 15 residues. CDR3 protein: CASSPRTGNTGELFF. CDR3 bases: TGTGCCAGCAGCCCCCGGACTGGAAACACCGGGGAGCTGTTTTTT.

The chain carries TRBV21-1 and TRBJ2-1; the listed D gene, TRBD1, was not tested against the DNA. TRBV21-1 is described as a pseudogene. This CDR3 has 15 residues. CDR3 DNA: TGTGCCAGCAGCAAGCAGGGGGCATCCTACAATGAGCAGTTCTTC. Its protein is CASSKQGASYNEQFF.

V and J are TRBV18 and TRBJ1-6, with 9 bases that match TRBD1. The CDR3 loop spans 15 amino acids. Germline CDR1 is KGHSH and CDR2 is LQKENI. The V gene end was trimmed by 3 bases and the J gene end by 13 bases; junction bases not matched to a gene: 10. CDR3 DNA: TGTGCCAGCTCACCTTTAGCACAGGGGGCTCTTCCCCTCCACTTT. This translates into CASSPLAQGALPLHF.

The J gene is TRBJ1-1, the V gene TRBV4-1; D remains unclear. The CDR3 totals 13 residues. In germline, CDR1 is MGHRA, CDR2 YSYEKL. Trimming pared 3 bases from V and 1 base from J, leaving 6 bases between. CDR3 nucleotides: TGCGCCAGCAGCCATGAGGGGAACACTGAAGCTTTCTTT. As protein: CASSHEGNTEAFF.

The CDR3 DNA follows: TGTGCCAGCAGCGTAGTCCGGTTGTACGAGCAGTACTTC. Translation: CASSVVRLYEQYF. V gene TRBV9 combines with J gene TRBJ2-7; no firm D call. The V gene's germline CDR1 is SGDLS and CDR2 YYNGEE. V lost 0 bases and J lost 4, with 8 bases in between. This CDR3 comprises 13 residues.

The chain combines TRBV5-4 with TRBJ1-2, with TRBD1 as a possible D gene (6 bases). The CDR3 spans 13 residues. Germline-derived CDR1 and CDR2 are SGHNT and YYREEE (reference sequence). V shed 5 bases and J shed 7 bases, with 15 bases lying between them. The CDR3: CASRQGLRGGYTF. The CDR3 nucleotides read TGTGCCAGCAGACAGGGTCTACGAGGTGGCTACACCTTC.